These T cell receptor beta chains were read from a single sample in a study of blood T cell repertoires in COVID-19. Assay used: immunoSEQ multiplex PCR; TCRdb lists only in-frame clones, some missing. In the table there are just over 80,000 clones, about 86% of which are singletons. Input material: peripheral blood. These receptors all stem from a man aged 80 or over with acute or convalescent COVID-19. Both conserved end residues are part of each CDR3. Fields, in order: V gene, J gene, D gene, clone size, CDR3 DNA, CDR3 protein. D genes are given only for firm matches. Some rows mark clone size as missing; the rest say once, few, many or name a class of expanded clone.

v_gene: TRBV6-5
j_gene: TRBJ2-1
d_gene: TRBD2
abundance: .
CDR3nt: TGTGCCAGCACTAGCGGGAGATTAACTTACAATGAGCAGTTCTTC
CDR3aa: CASTSGRLTYNEQFF

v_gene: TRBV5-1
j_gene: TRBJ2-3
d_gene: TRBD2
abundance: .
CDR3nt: TGCGCCAGCAGCCTGCTAGCGGGAGGGATAGGCACAGATACGCAGTATTTT
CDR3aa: CASSLLAGGIGTDTQYF

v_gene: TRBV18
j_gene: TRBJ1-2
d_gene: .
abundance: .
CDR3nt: TGTGCCAGCTCACCACGAGGGGGAGTCTATGGCTACACCTTC
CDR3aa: CASSPRGGVYGYTF

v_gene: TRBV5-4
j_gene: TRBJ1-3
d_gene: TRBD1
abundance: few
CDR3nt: TGTGCCAGCAGCTTGGCGGGACAGGGAGCTGGAAACACCATATATTTT
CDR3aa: CASSLAGQGAGNTIYF

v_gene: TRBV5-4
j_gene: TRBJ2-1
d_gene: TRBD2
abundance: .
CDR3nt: TGTGCCAGCAGCTTGGGGGGTAGCGGGAGGGCCTATGAGCAGTTCTTC
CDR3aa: CASSLGGSGRAYEQFF

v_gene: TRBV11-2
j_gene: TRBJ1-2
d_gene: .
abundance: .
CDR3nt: TGTGCCAGCAGCTTAGAACCAATACAGGGTCGGGGTGGCTACACCTTC
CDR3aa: CASSLEPIQGRGGYTF

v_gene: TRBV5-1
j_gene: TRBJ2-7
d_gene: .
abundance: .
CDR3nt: TGCGCCAGCACCCGGGGTTCTTCCTCCGAGCAGTACTTC
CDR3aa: CASTRGSSSEQYF

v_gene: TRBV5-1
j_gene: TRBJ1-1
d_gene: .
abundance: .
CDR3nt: TGCGCCAGCAGCTTGGGCTTCAACAAGAACACTGAAGCTTTCTTT
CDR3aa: CASSLGFNKNTEAFF

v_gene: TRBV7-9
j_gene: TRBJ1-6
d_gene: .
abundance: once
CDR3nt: TGTGCCAGCAGCTTATCCGGGGTCGGAGGTTCACCCCTCCACTTT
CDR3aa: CASSLSGVGGSPLHF

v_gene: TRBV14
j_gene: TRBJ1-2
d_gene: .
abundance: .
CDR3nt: TGTGCCAGCAGCCAATACACGGGACTCATCTATGGCTACACCTTC
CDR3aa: CASSQYTGLIYGYTF

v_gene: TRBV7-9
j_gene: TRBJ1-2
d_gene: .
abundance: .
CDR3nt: TGTGCCAGCACCTCTTTGGGGCAGGGAAATTTTAACTATGGCTACACCTTC
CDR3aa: CASTSLGQGNFNYGYTF

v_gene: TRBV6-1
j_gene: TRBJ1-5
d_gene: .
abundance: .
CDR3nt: TGTGCCAGCAGTGAAGTTCACAATCAGCCCCAGCATTTT
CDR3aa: CASSEVHNQPQHF

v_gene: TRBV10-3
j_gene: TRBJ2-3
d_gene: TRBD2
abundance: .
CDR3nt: TGTGCCATCAGTGAGTCTATAGCGGGAGAGGCAGATACGCAGTATTTT
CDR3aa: CAISESIAGEADTQYF

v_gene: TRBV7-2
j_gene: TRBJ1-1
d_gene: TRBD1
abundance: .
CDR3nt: TGTGCCAGCAGCCCCCTAGGACAGGGAAAGACTGAAGCTTTCTTT
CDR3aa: CASSPLGQGKTEAFF

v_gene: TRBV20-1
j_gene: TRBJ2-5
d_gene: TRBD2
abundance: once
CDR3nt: TGCAGTGCTAGTCCTACGGGACTAGTTGACCGAGAGACCCAGTACTTC
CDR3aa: CSASPTGLVDRETQYF

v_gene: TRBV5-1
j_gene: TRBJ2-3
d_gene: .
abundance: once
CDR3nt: TGCGCCAGCAGCTTGGGAGTTGCGGGCCTTAGCACAGATACGCAGTATTTT
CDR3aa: CASSLGVAGLSTDTQYF

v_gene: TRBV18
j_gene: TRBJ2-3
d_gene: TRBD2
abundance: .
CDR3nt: TGTGCCAGCTCACCACGTCTCAGGGAGGGGTCAGATACGCAGTATTTT
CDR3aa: CASSPRLREGSDTQYF

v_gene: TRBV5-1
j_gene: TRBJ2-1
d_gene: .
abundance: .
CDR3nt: TGCGCCAGCAGCGCCCGGGGGATCTACAATGAGCAGTTCTTC
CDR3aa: CASSARGIYNEQFF

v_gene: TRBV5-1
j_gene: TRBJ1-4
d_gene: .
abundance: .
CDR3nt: TGCGCCAGCAGTTCATTGGGGAGGGATGAAAAACTGTTTTTT
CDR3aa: CASSSLGRDEKLFF

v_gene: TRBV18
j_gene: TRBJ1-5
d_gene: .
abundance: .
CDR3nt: TGTGCCAGCTCAGCAGGGTTAAATCAGCCCCAGCATTTT
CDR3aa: CASSAGLNQPQHF

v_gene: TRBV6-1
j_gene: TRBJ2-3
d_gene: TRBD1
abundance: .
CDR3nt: TGTGCCAGCAGTGACTTGACGACAGGGGGGTCTTACACAGATACGCAGTATTTT
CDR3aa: CASSDLTTGGSYTDTQYF

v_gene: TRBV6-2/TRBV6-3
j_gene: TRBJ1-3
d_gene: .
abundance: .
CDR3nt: TGTGCCAGCAGTTACTCGAAGAGGAACACCATATATTTT
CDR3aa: CASSYSKRNTIYF

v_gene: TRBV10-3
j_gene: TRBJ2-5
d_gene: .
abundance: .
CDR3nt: TGTGCCATCAGTGGGACAGATGTGCAAGAGACCCAGTACTTC
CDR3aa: CAISGTDVQETQYF

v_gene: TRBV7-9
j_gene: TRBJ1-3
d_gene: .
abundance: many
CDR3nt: TGTGCCAGCAGCGCCGGGGGGCAGGGGTTGGCGGACACCATATATTTT
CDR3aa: CASSAGGQGLADTIYF

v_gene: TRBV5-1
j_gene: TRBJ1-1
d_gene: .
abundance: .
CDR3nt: TGCGCCAGCAGCCAGAGCTCGGGGTATGAAGCTTTCTTT
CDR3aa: CASSQSSGYEAFF

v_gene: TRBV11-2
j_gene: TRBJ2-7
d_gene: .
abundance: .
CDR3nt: TGTGCCAGCAGCTTAGAAAGGACTCCACGCTACGAGCAGTACTTC
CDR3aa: CASSLERTPRYEQYF

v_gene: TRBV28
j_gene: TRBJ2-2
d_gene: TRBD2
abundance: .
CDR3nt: TGTATAAGCGGGAGTTACACCGGGGAGCTGTTTTTT
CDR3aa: CISGSYTGELFF

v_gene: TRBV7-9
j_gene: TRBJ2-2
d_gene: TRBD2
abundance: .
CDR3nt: TGTGCCAGCAGCATAGCGGGGCGCTCCACCGGGGAGCTGTTTTTT
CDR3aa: CASSIAGRSTGELFF

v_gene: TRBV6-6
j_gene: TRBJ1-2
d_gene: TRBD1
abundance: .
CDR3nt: TGTGCCAGCAGAGCGACAGGGGATGGCTACACCTTC
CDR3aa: CASRATGDGYTF

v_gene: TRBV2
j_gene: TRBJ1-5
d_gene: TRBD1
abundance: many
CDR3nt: TGTGCCAGTGTGGCTCGGACAGGGCATCAGCCCCAGCATTTT
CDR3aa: CASVARTGHQPQHF

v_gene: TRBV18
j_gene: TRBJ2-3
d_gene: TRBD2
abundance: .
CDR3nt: TGTGCCAGCTCGGCGACCGGGACTAGCGACACAGATACGCAGTATTTT
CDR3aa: CASSATGTSDTDTQYF

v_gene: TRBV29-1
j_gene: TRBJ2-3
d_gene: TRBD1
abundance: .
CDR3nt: TGCAGCGCGGCGACAGGGTTTGAAACGCAGTATTTT
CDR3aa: CSAATGFETQYF

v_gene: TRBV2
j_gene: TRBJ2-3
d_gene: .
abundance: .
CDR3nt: TGTGCCAGCAGTGTCCTTACAGATACGCAGTATTTT
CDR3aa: CASSVLTDTQYF

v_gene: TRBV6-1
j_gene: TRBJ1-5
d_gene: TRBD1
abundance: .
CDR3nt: TGTGCCAGCAGTGAAGCGGGACAGGGGGCAGGGCAGCCCCAGCATTTT
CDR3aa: CASSEAGQGAGQPQHF

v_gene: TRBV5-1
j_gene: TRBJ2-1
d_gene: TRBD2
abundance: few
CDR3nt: TGCGCCAGCAGCTTGGCCTTTGGACTAGCGTACAATGAGCAGTTCTTC
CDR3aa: CASSLAFGLAYNEQFF

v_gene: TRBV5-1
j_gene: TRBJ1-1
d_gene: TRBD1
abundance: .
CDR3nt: TGCGCCAGCAGCACCGGGACAGCAAACACTGAAGCTTTCTTT
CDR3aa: CASSTGTANTEAFF

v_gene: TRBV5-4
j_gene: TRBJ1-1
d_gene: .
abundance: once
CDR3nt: TGTGCCAGCAGCCTTGGTCGGGGAACTGAAGCTTTCTTT
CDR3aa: CASSLGRGTEAFF

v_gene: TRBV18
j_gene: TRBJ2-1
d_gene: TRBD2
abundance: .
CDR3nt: TGTGCCAGCTCACCTTACTATAGCGGGCGGGACTCCAATGAGCAGTTCTTC
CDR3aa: CASSPYYSGRDSNEQFF

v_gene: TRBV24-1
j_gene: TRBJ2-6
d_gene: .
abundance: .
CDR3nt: TGTGCCACCAGTGATTTCTATTTTGTTACGTTCTCTGGGGCCAACGTCCTGACTTTC
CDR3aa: CATSDFYFVTFSGANVLTF

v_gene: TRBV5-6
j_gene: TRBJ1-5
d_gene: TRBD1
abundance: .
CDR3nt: TGTGCCAGCAGCGGGGACAGGGGATCCAATCAGCCCCAGCATTTT
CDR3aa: CASSGDRGSNQPQHF

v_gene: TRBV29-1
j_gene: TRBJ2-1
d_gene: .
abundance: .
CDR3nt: TGCAGCGTTGACCGGCGGGACAATGAGCAGTTCTTC
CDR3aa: CSVDRRDNEQFF

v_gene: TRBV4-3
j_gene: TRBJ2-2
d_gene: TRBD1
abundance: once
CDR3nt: TGCGCCAGCAGCCGCCTCGGACAGGGTGTCACCGGGGAGCTGTTTTTT
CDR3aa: CASSRLGQGVTGELFF

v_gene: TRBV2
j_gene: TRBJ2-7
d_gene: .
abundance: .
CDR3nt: TGTGCCAGTTCTCTAGCATCGGAGGGCGAGCAGTACTTC
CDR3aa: CASSLASEGEQYF

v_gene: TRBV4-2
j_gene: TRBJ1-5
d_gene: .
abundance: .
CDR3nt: TGTGCCAGCAGCCAAGAACCCACACAGCCCCAGCATTTT
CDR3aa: CASSQEPTQPQHF

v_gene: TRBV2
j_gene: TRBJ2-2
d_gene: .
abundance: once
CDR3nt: TGTGCCAGCAGTGCAGGGGCTAGCGGGGAGCTGTTTTTT
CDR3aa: CASSAGASGELFF

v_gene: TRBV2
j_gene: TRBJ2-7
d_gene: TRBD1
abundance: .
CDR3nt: TGTGCCAGCAGTGAAACCAGGGGGCCCATCGAGCAGTACTTC
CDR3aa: CASSETRGPIEQYF

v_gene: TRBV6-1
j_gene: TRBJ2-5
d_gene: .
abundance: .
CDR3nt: TGTGCCAGCAGTGAAGCGATAGCTAGCCGTGAGACCCAGTACTTC
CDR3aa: CASSEAIASRETQYF

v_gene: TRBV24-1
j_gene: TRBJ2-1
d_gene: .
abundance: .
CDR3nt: TGTGCCACCAGTGACCCGGTGGATGAGCAGTTCTTC
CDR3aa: CATSDPVDEQFF

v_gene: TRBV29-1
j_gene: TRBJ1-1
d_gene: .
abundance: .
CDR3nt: TGCAGCGTTACTATGTGGAACACTGAAGCTTTCTTT
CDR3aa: CSVTMWNTEAFF

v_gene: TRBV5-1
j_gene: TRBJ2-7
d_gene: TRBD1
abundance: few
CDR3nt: TGCGCCAGCAGCCGCGGACAGGGAAAATACGAGCAGTACTTC
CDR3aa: CASSRGQGKYEQYF

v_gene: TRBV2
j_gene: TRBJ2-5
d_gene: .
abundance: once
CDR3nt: TGTGCCAGCAGCAGGGTCGACAGAAAAGAGACCCAGTACTTC
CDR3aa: CASSRVDRKETQYF

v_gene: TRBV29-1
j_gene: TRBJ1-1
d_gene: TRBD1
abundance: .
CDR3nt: TGCAGCGGAGTAACGACAGGGAGGAACACTGAAGCTTTCTTT
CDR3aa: CSGVTTGRNTEAFF

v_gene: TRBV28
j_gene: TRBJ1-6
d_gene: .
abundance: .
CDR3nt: TGTGCCAGCAGTTTAGGGGGGTTTAATTCACCCCTCCACTTT
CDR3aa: CASSLGGFNSPLHF

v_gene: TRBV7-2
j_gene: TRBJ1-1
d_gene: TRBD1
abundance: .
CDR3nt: TGTGCCAGCAGGCCACAGGGGAGCACTGAAGCTTTCTTT
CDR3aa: CASRPQGSTEAFF

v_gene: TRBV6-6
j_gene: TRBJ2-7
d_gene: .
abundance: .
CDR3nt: TGTGCCAGCAGTCAACAGGGAGGGTACGAGCAGTACTTC
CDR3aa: CASSQQGGYEQYF

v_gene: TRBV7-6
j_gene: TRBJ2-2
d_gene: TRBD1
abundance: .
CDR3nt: TGTGCCAGCAGCTTACCCACTGACAGGGGGCGAATCGGGGAGCTGTTTTTT
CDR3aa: CASSLPTDRGRIGELFF

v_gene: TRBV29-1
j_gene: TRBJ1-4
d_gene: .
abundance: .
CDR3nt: TGCAGCGTTGAATGGGCTGACAAACTGTTTTTT
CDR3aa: CSVEWADKLFF

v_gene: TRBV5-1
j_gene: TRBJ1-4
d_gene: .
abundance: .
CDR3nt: TGCGCCAGCAGCTTGGTGCAGGGGCAAAATGAAAAACTGTTTTTT
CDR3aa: CASSLVQGQNEKLFF

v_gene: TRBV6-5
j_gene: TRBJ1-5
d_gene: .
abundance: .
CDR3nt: TGTGCCAGCAGTTACTCGAGTCAGGGGAATAATCAGCCCCAGCATTTT
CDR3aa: CASSYSSQGNNQPQHF

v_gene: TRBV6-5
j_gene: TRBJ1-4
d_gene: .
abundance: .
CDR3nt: TGTGCCAGCAGCGCCGGTACGAGGGAAAAACTGTTTTTT
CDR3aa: CASSAGTREKLFF